This TCR beta chain derives from a study of OX40 agonist ivuxolimab in advanced cancers. The wider study: Patients' therapy was ivuxolimab, an antibody that acts as an agonist of OX40 (CD134). The dose-escalation group included hepatocellular carcinoma, melanoma, renal cell carcinoma and head and neck cancer. The mean age was approximately 60 years, ranging from about 23 to 79, with over 70% of participants male. Prior anti-PD-1, anti-PD-L1 or anti-CTLA-4 therapy did not bar entry, and less than 50% had some.

V lost 2 bases, J lost 4 bases, and 21 bases lay in between. Germline lookup yields CDR1 SGHNT and CDR2 YYREEE (reference sequence). This CDR3 has 17 residues. This table comes from immunoSEQ multiplex PCR, and its TCRdb copy is limited to in-frame clones, with some not included. The sample contains 70,000 or so clones, 90% of which appear only once. This rearrangement joins TRBV5-4 to TRBJ1-2; D unresolved. This sequence was found in an adult with an advanced solid tumor such as melanoma, head and neck, liver or kidney cancer. Sequencing was performed on CD4+ or CD8+ T cells sorted from blood, taken in a trial of the OX40 agonist ivuxolimab. This CDR3 is CASSLPPGGGLGYGYTF. The CDR3, as DNA: TGTGCCAGCAGCTTACCCCCGGGAGGCGGGCTGGGCTATGGCTACACCTTC.